The 30 T cell receptor beta chains below come from one sample, sequenced in a study of T cell repertoires in cytomegalovirus infection. TCRdb recomputed calls from the reads with MiXCR, one row per CDR3 protein. The data show around 450,000 distinct CDR3 sequences, approximately 10% seen once. Sequenced: PBMCs. These TCRs come from a human donor in good health (CMV status not recorded). Some clones in this sample may be carry-over from other donors' samples.

This clonotype was seen ten or more times. The chain couples TRBV28 to TRBJ1-4; maybe TRBD1 (5 bases). Per germline, CDR1 MDHEN and CDR2 SYDVKM. V was trimmed by 5 bases and J by 5 bases, leaving 18 bases between them. The CDR3 contains 16 residues. CDR3 bases: TGTGCCAGCAGTCCCCCCGCAGGGAAGGGGAATGAAAAACTGTTTTTT. Its protein is CASSPPAGKGNEKLFF. Looking up the rest from reference TRBV28 and TRBJ1-4 gives the full variable domain: DVKVTQSSRYLVKRTGEKVFLECVQDMDHENMFWYRQDPGLGLRLIYFSYDVKMKEKGDIPEGYSVSREKKERFSLILESASTNQTSMYLCASSPPAGKGNEKLFFGSGTQLSVL.

This rearrangement joins TRBV5-1 to TRBJ2-4; D uncertain. Germline V CDR1 and CDR2: SGHRS, YFSETQ. Trimming stripped 3 bases from V and 3 bases from J, with 1 base between. This CDR3 is built from 11 residues. In DNA form, the CDR3 reads TGCGCCAGCAGCTACAAAAACATTCAGTACTTC. This encodes CASSYKNIQYF.

A word on this clonotype: A much larger clone is a single base away; this may be a read error. The chain links TRBV20-1 to TRBJ1-6; no reliable D call. Trimming took off 5 bases at V and 5 bases at J, with 16 bases between the two ends. The CDR3 contains 15 residues. Germline V CDR1 and CDR2: DFQATT, SNEGSKA (reference sequence). The CDR3, as DNA: TGCAGTGCTTCTACGACCGGATCAAATAATTCACCCCTCCACTTT. This codes for CSASTTGSNNSPLHF.

This clonotype has a count of ten or more. The J gene is TRBJ2-2, the V gene TRBV7-2; TRBD1 matches at 7 bases. Germline trimming cut 2 bases from V and 0 bases from J; bases unmatched to any gene: 3. Germline-derived CDR1 and CDR2 are SGHTA and FQGNSA. This CDR3 region has 16 residues. The CDR3 loop is CASSLPGQTNTGELFF. The CDR3 DNA is TGTGCCAGCAGCTTACCGGGACAGACGAACACCGGGGAGCTGTTTTTT.

This clonotype was counted many times. The chain uses TRBV11-2 and TRBJ2-7, with 7 nucleotides matching TRBD1. The CDR3 is made up of 12 amino acids. J gave up 6 bases and V 3 bases, and 2 bases lay outside the gene matches. In germline, CDR1 is SGHAT, CDR2 FQNNGV. Here the CDR3 reads CASSLDRSEQYF. The CDR3 DNA reads as TGTGCCAGCAGCTTGGACAGGTCCGAGCAGTACTTC.

This clonotype showed up many times. This sequence joins TRBV12-3 or TRBV12-4 and TRBJ1-1; 7 bases line up with TRBD1. Unmatched junction bases numbered 13, after V lost 6 bases and J lost 0 bases. This CDR3 is built from 17 residues. CDR3 in amino acids: CASSPGQDQTLNTEAFF. CDR3 nucleotide sequence: TGTGCCAGCAGCCCTGGACAGGACCAAACCTTGAACACTGAAGCTTTCTTT.

V is TRBV19 and J is TRBJ1-4; D unclear. This CDR3 has 16 residues. Trimming stripped 7 bases from V and 0 bases from J, with 15 bases between. Looked up from germline, CDR1 is LNHDA and CDR2 is SQIVND (reference sequence). CDR3 residues: CASTDRVLATNEKLFF. The CDR3 bases are TGTGCCAGTACCGATCGGGTTTTGGCAACTAATGAAAAACTGTTTTTT.

There are many counts of this clonotype. The genes are TRBV12-3 or TRBV12-4 and TRBJ1-1, with a possible D match to TRBD1 (5 bases). The CDR3 loop spans 15 amino acids. The V and J ends lost 3 bases and 0 bases respectively, with 11 bases between them. The CDR3 DNA is TGTGCCAGCAGTTTGCGCCGGGGGATGAACACTGAAGCTTTCTTT. Translation: CASSLRRGMNTEAFF.

This clonotype was recorded many times. The rearrangement joins TRBV7-8 to TRBJ1-6; 8 bases match TRBD1. This CDR3 is built from 17 residues. Losses at the gene ends were 2 bases for V and 5 bases for J; bases not matched to a gene: 8. Germline V CDR1 and CDR2: SGHVS, FQNEAQ. The CDR3 loop is CASSLRWLGQDNSPLHF. CDR3 DNA sequence: TGTGCCAGCAGCTTAAGATGGTTGGGACAGGATAATTCACCCCTCCACTTT. Full variable domain (rest looked up from reference TRBV7-8 and TRBJ1-6): GAGVSQSPRYKVAKRGQDVALRCDPISGHVSLFWYQQALGQGPEFLTYFQNEAQLDKSGLPSDRFFAERPEGSVSTLKIQRTQQEDSAVYLCASSLRWLGQDNSPLHFGNGTRLTVT.

The genes are TRBV2 and TRBJ2-5; D call uncertain. CDR1 and CDR2 from the germline V gene are SNHLY and FYNNEI. This CDR3 comprises 11 residues. Trimming stripped 6 bases from V and 5 bases from J, with 7 bases between. The CDR3 is CASRASETQYF. CDR3 nucleotide sequence: TGTGCCAGCAGGGCCTCGGAGACCCAGTACTTC.

This clonotype showed up many times. The rearrangement joins TRBV7-2 to TRBJ2-7, with D perhaps being TRBD1 or TRBD2 (5 bases each). The ends were cut back, 5 bases at V and 4 bases at J, with 18 bases in the middle. Germline V gene sequence: CDR1 SGHTA, CDR2 FQGNSA. This CDR3 contains 15 residues. The CDR3 bases are TGTGCCAGCAGCCTAGTGGCCGGAGAGGGGTACGAGCAGTACTTC. This translates into CASSLVAGEGYEQYF.

This clonotype was seen only a few times. The chain links TRBV29-1 to TRBJ2-5; D gene unclear. The CDR3 is 11 amino acids. Trimming took 3 bases from V and 4 from J, leaving 6 bases between them. CDR1 is SQVTM and CDR2 is ANQGSEA in the germline V gene. CDR3 sequence: CSVDRLETQYF. CDR3 nucleotides: TGCAGCGTTGATCGGTTAGAGACCCAGTACTTC.

In the case of this clonotype: This clone may be a read error of a much larger clone one base away. The CDR3 DNA reads as TGCGCCAGCAGCACTATCGCGGATAGACAGAGGATCCATTCACCCCTCCACTTT. This gives the protein CASSTIADRQRIHSPLHF. The rearrangement uses TRBV5-1 and TRBJ1-6, with a weak D call TRBD1 (5 bases). The CDR3 loop spans 18 amino acids. V was pared by 4 bases and J by 8 bases, with 25 bases between. Germline V lookup: CDR1 SGHRS, CDR2 YFSETQ.

The gene calls are TRBV11-1 and TRBJ2-1, with 10 bases that match TRBD2. The CDR3 has 15 amino acids. The V gene's germline CDR1 is SGHAT and CDR2 FQDESV (reference sequence). With V trimmed by 2 bases and J by 7 bases, 5 bases remained unmatched. The CDR3 here is CASSLQRGGRNEQFF. The CDR3 nucleotides read TGTGCCAGCAGCTTACAGCGGGGGGGCCGGAATGAGCAGTTCTTC.

This clonotype was found many times. V and J are TRBV12-3 or TRBV12-4 and TRBJ1-5; 7 nucleotides match TRBD1. V was clipped by 6 bases and J by 1 base; unmatched bases: 6. The CDR3 covers 15 residues. CDR3: CASRPSGGSNQPQHF. Written as DNA, the CDR3 is TGTGCCAGCAGACCCTCAGGGGGAAGCAATCAGCCCCAGCATTTT.

This clonotype was counted ten times or more. This chain connects TRBV7-6 to TRBJ2-3; D remains unclear. V lost 4 bases to trimming and J lost 0 bases, with 17 bases between them. The CDR3 is 17 amino acids. Germline loops: CDR1 SGHVS, CDR2 FNYEAQ. This CDR3 is CASSYTGLADSTDTQYF. CDR3 DNA: TGTGCCAGCAGCTATACCGGGCTCGCGGATAGCACAGATACGCAGTATTTT.

This clonotype was detected many times. CDR3 DNA sequence: TGTGCCAGCAGTGTCAGATCCCCGACAAGGGGGGCAGGGGAAAAACTGTTTTTT. It is translated as CASSVRSPTRGAGEKLFF. The gene calls are TRBV6-1 and TRBJ1-4; weak D call: TRBD1 (6 bases). In germline, CDR1 is MNHNS, CDR2 SASEGT. The CDR3 extends over 18 amino acids. The V end lost 4 bases, the J end lost 8 bases, and 26 bases lay between the germline ends.

Many counts were recorded for this clonotype. The chain is built from TRBV7-8 and TRBJ2-7; D not resolved. V was cut by 3 bases and J by 3 bases, with 12 bases left in between. The CDR3 has 14 amino acids. Germline assignment: CDR1 SGHVS and CDR2 FQNEAQ. CDR3 in amino acids: CASSFSRPNYEQYF. In nucleotides, the CDR3 is TGTGCCAGCAGCTTTTCTAGGCCGAACTACGAGCAGTACTTC.

This clonotype has at least ten counts. The chain uses TRBV10-2 and TRBJ2-5, with TRBD2 identical over 8 bases. The V gene's germline CDR1 is WSHSY and CDR2 SAAADI. There are 14 residues in the CDR3. Losses at the gene ends were 8 bases for V and 5 bases for J; bases not matched to a gene: 10. CDR3 amino acids: CASLRGDLSETQYF. In DNA, the CDR3 is TGCGCCAGCTTGCGGGGGGATCTTTCGGAGACCCAGTACTTC.

The rearrangement joins TRBV10-3 to TRBJ2-1; D is ambiguous. Germline CDR1 reads ENHRY; CDR2 reads SYGVKD. The CDR3 extends over 12 amino acids. V dropped 6 bases and J dropped 7 bases, with 10 bases sitting between them. In DNA form, the CDR3 reads TGTGCCATCAGCCCGGACCCAAATGAGCAGTTCTTC. It yields the protein CAISPDPNEQFF.

Many counts were recorded for this clonotype. V usage is TRBV10-3 and J usage is TRBJ2-7; D might be TRBD1 or TRBD2, each matching 6 bases. CDR3 length equals 15 residues. The V gene's germline CDR1 is ENHRY and CDR2 SYGVKD. The V end was cut by 2 bases, the J end by 3 bases, with 14 bases between. CDR3 DNA: TGTGCCATCAGTGAGATGGGGGGCGCCGTCTACGAGCAGTACTTC. It is translated as CAISEMGGAVYEQYF.

In this sample, this clonotype turned up many times. V and J are TRBV19 and TRBJ2-7; D might be TRBD1 (6 bases). CDR1 and CDR2 from the germline V gene are LNHDA and SQIVND (reference sequence). The CDR3 length is 13 residues. The V end lost 7 bases, the J end lost 4 bases, and 14 bases lay between the germline ends. Here the CDR3 reads CASNPGQGYEQYF. The CDR3 coding sequence is TGTGCCAGTAACCCGGGCCAGGGGTACGAGCAGTACTTC.

This clonotype was recorded at least ten times. V and J are TRBV7-7 and TRBJ2-5; D unclear. CDR1 and CDR2 (germline): SSHAT, FNYEAQ (reference sequence). CDR3 size: 14 residues. V was trimmed by 5 bases and J by 4 bases, leaving 14 bases between them. The CDR3 coding sequence is TGTGCCAGCAGCCACGGGTCCAGTGGAGAGACCCAGTACTTC. This sequence encodes CASSHGSSGETQYF.

Ten or more counts support this clonotype. The chain joins TRBV28 to TRBJ2-5, with TRBD2 matching 11 bases. There are 16 residues in the CDR3. V was pared by 5 bases and J by 4 bases, with 9 bases of the junction left unmatched. Germline loops: CDR1 MDHEN, CDR2 SYDVKM. This chain's CDR3 is CASSPLAGGSGETQYF. The CDR3 nucleotides are TGTGCCAGCAGTCCTCTAGCGGGAGGATCTGGAGAGACCCAGTACTTC.

In this sample, this clonotype turned up many times. The J gene is TRBJ2-7, the V gene TRBV30; the D gene is possibly TRBD2 (5 bases). Germline CDR1 is GTSNPN and CDR2 is SVGIG (reference sequence). V lost 8 bases to trimming and J lost 2 bases, with 10 bases between them. CDR3 size: 11 residues. CDR3 in amino acids: CAGGRPYEQYF. The DNA for the CDR3 is TGTGCCGGAGGACGGCCCTACGAGCAGTACTTC.

This clonotype was recorded at least ten times. The rearrangement links TRBV10-3 to TRBJ1-2; possible D gene TRBD1, 5 bases. The germline V gene has CDR1 ENHRY and CDR2 SYGVKD. The CDR3 loop spans 15 amino acids. Trimming removed 0 bases from V and 2 bases from J, with 10 bases in between. The CDR3 bases are TGTGCCATCAGTGAGTCTGGGGGGAGGAACTATGGCTACACCTTC. Its translation is CAISESGGRNYGYTF.

This clonotype was recorded a few times. The chain has TRBV11-2 and TRBJ2-7; 8 bases are shared with TRBD1. CDR1 is SGHAT and CDR2 is FQNNGV in the germline V gene. The CDR3 contains 16 residues. The J segment lost 2 bases and the V segment lost 3 bases, leaving 9 bases of the junction unmatched. CDR3 sequence reads: CASSLRGQGGTYEQYF. The CDR3, as DNA: TGTGCCAGCAGCTTGAGAGGACAGGGTGGGACCTACGAGCAGTACTTC.

In the case of this clonotype: This may stem from a read error, because a much larger clone lies one nucleotide away. The chain couples TRBV12-5 to TRBJ2-2; D perhaps matches TRBD1 (6 bases). V was pared by 5 bases and J by 1 base, with 8 bases between. CDR3 length equals 14 residues. The germline gives CDR1 LGHNT, CDR2 FRNRAP. The CDR3 spells CASGQTGNTGELFF. Written as DNA, the CDR3 is TGTGCTAGTGGTCAGACAGGGAACACCGGGGAGCTGTTTTTT.

The chain links TRBV30 to TRBJ1-4; TRBD1 matches at 9 bases. Trimming cost V 1 base and J 12 bases; bases outside gene matches: 3. Germline-derived CDR1 and CDR2 are GTSNPN and SVGIG (reference sequence). The CDR3 totals 12 residues. CDR3 in DNA: TGTGCCTGGAGTGAGGGACAGGGTGAACTGTTTTTT. Protein product: CAWSEGQGELFF.

The J gene is TRBJ1-1, the V gene TRBV7-9; D possibly corresponds to TRBD1 (5 bases). Per the germline V gene, CDR1 is SEHNR and CDR2 is FQNEAQ (reference sequence). The CDR3 is 12 residues long. CDR3 nucleotide sequence: TGTGCTCTAGAGGGATCAGGGACTGAAGCTTTCTTT. Translated, it gives CALEGSGTEAFF. The full variable domain, completed using reference TRBV7-9 and TRBJ1-1, is DTGVSQNPRHKITKRGQNVTFRCDPISEHNRLYWYRQTLGQGPEFLTYFQNEAQLEKSRLLSDRFSAERPKGSFSTLEIQRTEQGDSAMYLCALEGSGTEAFFGQGTRLTVV.